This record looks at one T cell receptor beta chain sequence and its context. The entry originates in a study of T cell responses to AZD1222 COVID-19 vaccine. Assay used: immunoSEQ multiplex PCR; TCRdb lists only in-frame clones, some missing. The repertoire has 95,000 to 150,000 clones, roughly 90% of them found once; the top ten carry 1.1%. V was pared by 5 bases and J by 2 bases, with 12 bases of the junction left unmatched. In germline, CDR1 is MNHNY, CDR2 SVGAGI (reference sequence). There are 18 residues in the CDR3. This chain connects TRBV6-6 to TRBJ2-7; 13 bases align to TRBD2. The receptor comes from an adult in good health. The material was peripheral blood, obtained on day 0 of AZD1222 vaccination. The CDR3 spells CASSLGPGLAGYTYEQYF. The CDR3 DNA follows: TGTGCCAGCAGTCTAGGGCCGGGACTAGCGGGATATACCTACGAGCAGTACTTC.